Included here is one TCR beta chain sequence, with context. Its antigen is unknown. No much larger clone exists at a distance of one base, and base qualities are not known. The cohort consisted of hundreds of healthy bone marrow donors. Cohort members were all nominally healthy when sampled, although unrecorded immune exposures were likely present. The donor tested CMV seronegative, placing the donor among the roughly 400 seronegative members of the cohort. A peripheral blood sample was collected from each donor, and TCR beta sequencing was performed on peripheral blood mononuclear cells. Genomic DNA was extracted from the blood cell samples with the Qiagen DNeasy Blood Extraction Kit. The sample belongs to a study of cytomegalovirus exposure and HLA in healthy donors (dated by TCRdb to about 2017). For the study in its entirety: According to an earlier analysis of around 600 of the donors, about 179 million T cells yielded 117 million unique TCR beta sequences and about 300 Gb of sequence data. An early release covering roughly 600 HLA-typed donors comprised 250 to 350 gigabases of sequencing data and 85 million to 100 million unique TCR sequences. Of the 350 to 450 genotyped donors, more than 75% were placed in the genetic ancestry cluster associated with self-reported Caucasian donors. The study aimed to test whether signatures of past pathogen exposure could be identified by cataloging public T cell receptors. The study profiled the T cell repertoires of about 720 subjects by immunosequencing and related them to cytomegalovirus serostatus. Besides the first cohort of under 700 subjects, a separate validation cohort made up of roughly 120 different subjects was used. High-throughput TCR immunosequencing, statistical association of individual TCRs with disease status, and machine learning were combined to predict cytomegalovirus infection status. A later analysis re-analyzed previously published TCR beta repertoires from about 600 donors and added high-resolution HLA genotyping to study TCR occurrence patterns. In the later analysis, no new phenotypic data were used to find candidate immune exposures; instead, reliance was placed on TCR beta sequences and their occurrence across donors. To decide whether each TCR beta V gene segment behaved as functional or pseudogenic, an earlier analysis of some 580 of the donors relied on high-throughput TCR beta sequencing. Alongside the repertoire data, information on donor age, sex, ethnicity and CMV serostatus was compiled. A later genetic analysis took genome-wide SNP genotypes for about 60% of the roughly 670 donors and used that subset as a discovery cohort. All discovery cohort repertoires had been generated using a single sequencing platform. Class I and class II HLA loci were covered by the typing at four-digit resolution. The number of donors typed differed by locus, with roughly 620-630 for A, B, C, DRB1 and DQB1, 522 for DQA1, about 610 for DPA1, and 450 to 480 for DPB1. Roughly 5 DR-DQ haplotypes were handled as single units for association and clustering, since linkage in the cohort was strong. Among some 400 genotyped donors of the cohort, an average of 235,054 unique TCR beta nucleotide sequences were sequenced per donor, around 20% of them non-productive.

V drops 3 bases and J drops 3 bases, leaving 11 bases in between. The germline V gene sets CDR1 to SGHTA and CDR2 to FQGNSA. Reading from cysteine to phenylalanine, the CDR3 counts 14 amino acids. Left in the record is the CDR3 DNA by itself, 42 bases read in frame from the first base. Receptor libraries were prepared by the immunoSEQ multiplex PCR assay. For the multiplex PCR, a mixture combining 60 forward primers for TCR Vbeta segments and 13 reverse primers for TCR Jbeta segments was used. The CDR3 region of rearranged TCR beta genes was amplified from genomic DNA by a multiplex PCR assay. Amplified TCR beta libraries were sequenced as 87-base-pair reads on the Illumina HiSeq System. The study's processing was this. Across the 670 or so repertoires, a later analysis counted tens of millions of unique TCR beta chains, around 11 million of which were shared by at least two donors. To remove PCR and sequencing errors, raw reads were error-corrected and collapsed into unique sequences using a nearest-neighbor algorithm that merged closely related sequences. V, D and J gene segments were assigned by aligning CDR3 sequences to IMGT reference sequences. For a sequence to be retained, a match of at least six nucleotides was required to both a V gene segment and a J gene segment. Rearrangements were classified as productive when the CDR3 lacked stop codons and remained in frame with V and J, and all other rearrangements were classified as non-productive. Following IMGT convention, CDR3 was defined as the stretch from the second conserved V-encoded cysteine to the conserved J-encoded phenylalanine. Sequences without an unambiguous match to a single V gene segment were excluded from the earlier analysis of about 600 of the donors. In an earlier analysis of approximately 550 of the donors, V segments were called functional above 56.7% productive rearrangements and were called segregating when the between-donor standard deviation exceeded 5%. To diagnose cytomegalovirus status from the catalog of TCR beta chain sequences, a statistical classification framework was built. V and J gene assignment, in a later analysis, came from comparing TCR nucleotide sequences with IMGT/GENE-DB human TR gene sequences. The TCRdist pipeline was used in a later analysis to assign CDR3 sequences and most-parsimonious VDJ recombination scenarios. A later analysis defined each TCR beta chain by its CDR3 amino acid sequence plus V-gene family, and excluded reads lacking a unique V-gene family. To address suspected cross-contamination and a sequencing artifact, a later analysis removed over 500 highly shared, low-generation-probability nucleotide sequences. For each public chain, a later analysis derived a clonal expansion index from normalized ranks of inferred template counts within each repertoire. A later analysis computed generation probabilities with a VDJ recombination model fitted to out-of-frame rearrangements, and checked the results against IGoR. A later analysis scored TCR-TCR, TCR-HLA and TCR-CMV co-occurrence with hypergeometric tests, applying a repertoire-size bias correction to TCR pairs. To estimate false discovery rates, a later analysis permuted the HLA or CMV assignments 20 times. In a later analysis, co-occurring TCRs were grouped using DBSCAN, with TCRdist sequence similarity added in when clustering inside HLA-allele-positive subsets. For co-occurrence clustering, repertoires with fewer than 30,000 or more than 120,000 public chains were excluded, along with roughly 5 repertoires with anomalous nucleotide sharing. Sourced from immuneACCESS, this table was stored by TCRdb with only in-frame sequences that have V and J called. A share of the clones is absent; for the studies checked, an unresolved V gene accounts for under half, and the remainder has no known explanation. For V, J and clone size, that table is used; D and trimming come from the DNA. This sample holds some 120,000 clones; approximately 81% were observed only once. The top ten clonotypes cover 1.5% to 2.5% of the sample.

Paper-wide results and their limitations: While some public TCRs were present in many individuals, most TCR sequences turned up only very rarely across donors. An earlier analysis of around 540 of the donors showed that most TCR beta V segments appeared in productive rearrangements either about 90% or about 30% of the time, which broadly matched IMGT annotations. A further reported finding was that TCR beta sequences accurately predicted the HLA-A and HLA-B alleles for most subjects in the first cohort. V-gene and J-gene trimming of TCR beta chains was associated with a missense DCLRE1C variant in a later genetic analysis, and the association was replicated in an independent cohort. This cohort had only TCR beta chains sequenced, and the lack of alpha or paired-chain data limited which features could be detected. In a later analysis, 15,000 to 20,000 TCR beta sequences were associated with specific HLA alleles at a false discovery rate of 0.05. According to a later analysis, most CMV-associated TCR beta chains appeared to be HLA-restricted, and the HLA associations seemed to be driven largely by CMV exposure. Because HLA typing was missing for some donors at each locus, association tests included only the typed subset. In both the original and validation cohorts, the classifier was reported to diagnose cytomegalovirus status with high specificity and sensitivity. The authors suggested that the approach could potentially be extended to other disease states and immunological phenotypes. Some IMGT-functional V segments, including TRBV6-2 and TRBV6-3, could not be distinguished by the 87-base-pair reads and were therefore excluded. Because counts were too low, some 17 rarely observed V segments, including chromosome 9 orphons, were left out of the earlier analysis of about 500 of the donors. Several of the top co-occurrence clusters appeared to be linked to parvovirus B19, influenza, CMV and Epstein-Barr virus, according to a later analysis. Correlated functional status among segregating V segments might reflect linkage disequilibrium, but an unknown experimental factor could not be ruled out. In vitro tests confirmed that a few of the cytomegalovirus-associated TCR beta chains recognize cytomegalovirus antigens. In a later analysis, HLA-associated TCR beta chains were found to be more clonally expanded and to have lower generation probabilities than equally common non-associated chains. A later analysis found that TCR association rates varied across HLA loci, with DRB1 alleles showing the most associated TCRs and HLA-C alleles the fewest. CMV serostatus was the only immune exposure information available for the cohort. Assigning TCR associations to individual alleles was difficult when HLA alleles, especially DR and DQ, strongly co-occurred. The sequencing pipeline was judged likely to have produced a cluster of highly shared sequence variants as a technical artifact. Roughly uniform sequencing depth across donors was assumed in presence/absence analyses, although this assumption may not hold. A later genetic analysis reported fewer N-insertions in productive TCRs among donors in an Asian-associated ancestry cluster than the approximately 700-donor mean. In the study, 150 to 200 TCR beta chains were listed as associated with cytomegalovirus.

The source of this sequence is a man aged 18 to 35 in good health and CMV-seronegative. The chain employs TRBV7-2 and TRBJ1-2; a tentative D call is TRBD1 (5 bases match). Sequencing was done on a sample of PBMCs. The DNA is TGTGCCAGCAGCTTGCTGGACACCTACTATGGCTACACCTTC. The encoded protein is CASSLLDTYYGYTF.